Listed below are T cell receptor beta chains from one sample, sequenced in a study of beta chain features in type 1 diabetes. Profiling relied on immunoSEQ multiplex PCR, and the TCRdb table lists in-frame clones only, not all of them. The sample comprises approximately 120,000 clones, about two fifths of which are singletons, and roughly 0.059% rests with the top ten. The source material was stem cell memory CD4+ T cells from blood. These receptors were collected from a woman under 30 in good health. Each CDR3 is given with its conserved first and last residue. The D gene is left open where the match is weak. Clone size, where shown, is once, few, many, or a class for clones that have expanded.

v_call: TRBV6-5
d_call: -
clone_size: -
j_call: TRBJ1-5
cdr3_nt: TGTGCCAGCAGTTACTCGAGCAGGGGTCGCAATCAGCCCCAGCATTTT
cdr3_aa: CASSYSSRGRNQPQHF

v_call: TRBV25-1
d_call: TRBD2
clone_size: -
j_call: TRBJ2-3
cdr3_nt: TGTGCCAGCAGTGAACTAGCGGGAGGATTGGCAGATACGCAGTATTTT
cdr3_aa: CASSELAGGLADTQYF

v_call: TRBV7-3
d_call: TRBD1
clone_size: -
j_call: TRBJ2-5
cdr3_nt: TGTGCCAGCAGCGGGGGGACAGGGGAGCAAGAGACCCAGTACTTC
cdr3_aa: CASSGGTGEQETQYF

v_call: TRBV9
d_call: TRBD2
clone_size: few
j_call: TRBJ2-1
cdr3_nt: TGTGCCAGCAGCGTAAGACTAGCGGGAGACAGTGAGCAGTTCTTC
cdr3_aa: CASSVRLAGDSEQFF

v_call: TRBV7-9
d_call: TRBD1
clone_size: -
j_call: TRBJ1-1
cdr3_nt: TGTGCCAGCAGCTTTCTCAGGGGGCAGACTGAAGCTTTCTTT
cdr3_aa: CASSFLRGQTEAFF

v_call: TRBV5-4
d_call: -
clone_size: -
j_call: TRBJ2-7
cdr3_nt: TGTGCCAGCAGTCCCGGGACATGGGGGGGCGAGCAGTACTTC
cdr3_aa: CASSPGTWGGEQYF

v_call: TRBV30
d_call: -
clone_size: -
j_call: TRBJ2-3
cdr3_nt: TGTGCCTGGAGTGTCCCTGTCACAGATACGCAGTATTTT
cdr3_aa: CAWSVPVTDTQYF

v_call: TRBV28
d_call: TRBD1
clone_size: -
j_call: TRBJ2-7
cdr3_nt: TGTGCCAGCAGTTTACTCCTACCGGGACAGGGGAAGATTCGCTCCTACGAGCAGTACTTC
cdr3_aa: CASSLLLPGQGKIRSYEQYF

v_call: TRBV6-5
d_call: -
clone_size: -
j_call: TRBJ1-1
cdr3_nt: TGTGCCAGCAGCGCGGGACGGATGAACACTGAAGCTTTCTTT
cdr3_aa: CASSAGRMNTEAFF

v_call: TRBV27
d_call: -
clone_size: -
j_call: TRBJ2-4
cdr3_nt: TGTGCCATCGCTCCACAGGGAAACCAAAACATTCAGTACTTC
cdr3_aa: CAIAPQGNQNIQYF

v_call: TRBV7-2
d_call: -
clone_size: -
j_call: TRBJ1-2
cdr3_nt: TGTGCCAGCAGCTTAGTCGGGACGGGGCGGGGGTATGGCTACACCTTC
cdr3_aa: CASSLVGTGRGYGYTF

v_call: TRBV19
d_call: -
clone_size: -
j_call: TRBJ1-1
cdr3_nt: TGTGCCAGTAGTATGGCTGCGAACACTGAAGCTTTCTTT
cdr3_aa: CASSMAANTEAFF

v_call: TRBV5-1
d_call: TRBD1
clone_size: -
j_call: TRBJ1-1
cdr3_nt: TGCGCCAGCAGCTTTGGCAGGGGGGACACTGAAGCTTTCTTT
cdr3_aa: CASSFGRGDTEAFF

v_call: TRBV5-1
d_call: TRBD2
clone_size: -
j_call: TRBJ2-1
cdr3_nt: TGCGCCAGCAGCTCGGGGACTAGCGGGAGTAGGAATGAGCAGTTCTTC
cdr3_aa: CASSSGTSGSRNEQFF

v_call: TRBV5-6
d_call: TRBD1
clone_size: -
j_call: TRBJ1-2
cdr3_nt: TGTGCCAGCAGCTTTGACAGGGGGCTCTATGGCTACACCTTC
cdr3_aa: CASSFDRGLYGYTF

v_call: TRBV5-6
d_call: -
clone_size: -
j_call: TRBJ2-3
cdr3_nt: TGTGCCAGCAGCCCGGGGACAGATACGCAGTATTTT
cdr3_aa: CASSPGTDTQYF

v_call: TRBV15
d_call: TRBD1
clone_size: -
j_call: TRBJ2-4
cdr3_nt: TGTGCCACCAGCGAGAGGACAGGCTCGACTTCCTTAGCCAAAAACATTCAGTACTTC
cdr3_aa: CATSERTGSTSLAKNIQYF

v_call: TRBV18
d_call: TRBD2
clone_size: -
j_call: TRBJ2-2
cdr3_nt: TGTGCCAGCTCACCGAAAAAGACTAGCGGGATCGCCGGGGAGCTGTTTTTT
cdr3_aa: CASSPKKTSGIAGELFF

v_call: TRBV9
d_call: TRBD2
clone_size: -
j_call: TRBJ2-7
cdr3_nt: TGTGCCAGCAGCTTGCGGACTAGCGGCCTCTACGAGCAGTACTTC
cdr3_aa: CASSLRTSGLYEQYF

v_call: TRBV2
d_call: -
clone_size: -
j_call: TRBJ1-5
cdr3_nt: TGTGCCAGCAGCTCGAAGGGGCCTCAGCCCCAGCATTTT
cdr3_aa: CASSSKGPQPQHF

v_call: TRBV20-1
d_call: -
clone_size: -
j_call: TRBJ2-7
cdr3_nt: TGCAGTGGACTAGTGGATTACGAGCAGTACTTC
cdr3_aa: CSGLVDYEQYF

v_call: TRBV7-9
d_call: -
clone_size: -
j_call: TRBJ2-7
cdr3_nt: TGTGCCAGACAGACAGTCTCCTACGAGCAGTACTTC
cdr3_aa: CARQTVSYEQYF

v_call: TRBV10-3
d_call: TRBD1
clone_size: -
j_call: TRBJ2-3
cdr3_nt: TGTGCCATCAGAGAAACAGGGGGGAGGACAGATACGCAGTATTTT
cdr3_aa: CAIRETGGRTDTQYF

v_call: TRBV28
d_call: -
clone_size: few
j_call: TRBJ2-6
cdr3_nt: TGTGCCAGCAGTCCCCTGGACACGTTGGACCCTGGGGCCAACGTCCTGACTTTC
cdr3_aa: CASSPLDTLDPGANVLTF

v_call: TRBV19
d_call: -
clone_size: -
j_call: TRBJ1-1
cdr3_nt: TGTGCCAGTAGTAACACAAGAAGGAACACTGAAGCTTTCTTT
cdr3_aa: CASSNTRRNTEAFF

v_call: TRBV2
d_call: TRBD2
clone_size: -
j_call: TRBJ2-3
cdr3_nt: TGTGCCAGCAGCTTAGCGGGAGTCCGAGATACGCAGTATTTT
cdr3_aa: CASSLAGVRDTQYF

v_call: TRBV19
d_call: TRBD1
clone_size: -
j_call: TRBJ1-5
cdr3_nt: TGTGCCAGTAGTATGGTGTGGGGGACAGGCGGGATAAATCAGCCCCAGCATTTT
cdr3_aa: CASSMVWGTGGINQPQHF

v_call: TRBV14
d_call: -
clone_size: -
j_call: TRBJ2-2
cdr3_nt: TGTGCCAGCAGCCGTAATGTGCCTACGACCGGGGAGCTGTTTTTT
cdr3_aa: CASSRNVPTTGELFF

v_call: TRBV18
d_call: -
clone_size: once
j_call: TRBJ1-1
cdr3_nt: TGTGCCAGCTCACCTGGGTGGAACAGGGCTAACACTGAAGCTTTCTTT
cdr3_aa: CASSPGWNRANTEAFF

v_call: TRBV28
d_call: -
clone_size: once
j_call: TRBJ1-1
cdr3_nt: TGTGCCAGCAGTTTATGGGGCGGGCCCGACACTGAAGCTTTCTTT
cdr3_aa: CASSLWGGPDTEAFF

v_call: TRBV7-8
d_call: -
clone_size: -
j_call: TRBJ1-3
cdr3_nt: TGTGCCAGCAGCTTAGGCAGGCTGACCCCCGGAAACACCATATATTTT
cdr3_aa: CASSLGRLTPGNTIYF

v_call: TRBV27
d_call: -
clone_size: few
j_call: TRBJ2-7
cdr3_nt: TGTGCCACTGGTTTTCCTAGCGTCCGAGGGAGCGAGCAGTACTTC
cdr3_aa: CATGFPSVRGSEQYF

v_call: TRBV5-1
d_call: -
clone_size: few
j_call: TRBJ2-5
cdr3_nt: TGCGCCAGCAGCATCAGGGCCCAAGAGACCCAGTACTTC
cdr3_aa: CASSIRAQETQYF

v_call: TRBV4-2
d_call: TRBD2
clone_size: -
j_call: TRBJ2-1
cdr3_nt: TGTGCCAGCAGCCAAGCGGGGACTAGCGGGAGAAACTACAATGAGCAGTTCTTC
cdr3_aa: CASSQAGTSGRNYNEQFF

v_call: TRBV28
d_call: -
clone_size: few
j_call: TRBJ1-1
cdr3_nt: TGTGCCAGCAGACTCCAGGGGAACTCTGAAGCTTTCTTT
cdr3_aa: CASRLQGNSEAFF

v_call: TRBV5-1
d_call: -
clone_size: -
j_call: TRBJ1-1
cdr3_nt: TGCGCCAGCAGCATCAGTGTGCTCACTGAAGCTTTCTTT
cdr3_aa: CASSISVLTEAFF

v_call: TRBV9
d_call: TRBD2
clone_size: -
j_call: TRBJ2-1
cdr3_nt: TGTGCCAGCAGCGAACAGGGGCCTCGACTAGCGGGAGGCTACAGTGAGCAGTTCTTC
cdr3_aa: CASSEQGPRLAGGYSEQFF

v_call: TRBV7-9
d_call: TRBD2
clone_size: few
j_call: TRBJ2-1
cdr3_nt: TGTGCCAGCAGCTGGGGATTAGCGGGAGGATGGAATGAGCAGTTCTTC
cdr3_aa: CASSWGLAGGWNEQFF

v_call: TRBV19
d_call: -
clone_size: -
j_call: TRBJ1-1
cdr3_nt: TGTGCCAGTAGTATAGTCTCCAGGGGTCGCACTGAAGCTTTCTTT
cdr3_aa: CASSIVSRGRTEAFF

v_call: TRBV5-1
d_call: TRBD2
clone_size: -
j_call: TRBJ2-2
cdr3_nt: TGCGCCAGCAGCTTCAGCGGGAGTCGAGTCACCGGGGAGCTGTTTTTT
cdr3_aa: CASSFSGSRVTGELFF

v_call: TRBV18
d_call: TRBD2
clone_size: -
j_call: TRBJ2-3
cdr3_nt: TGTGCCAGCTCCACGACTAGCGGGAGCGCAGATACGCAGTATTTT
cdr3_aa: CASSTTSGSADTQYF

v_call: TRBV4-3
d_call: TRBD2
clone_size: -
j_call: TRBJ2-7
cdr3_nt: TGCGCCAGCAGCCAAGGGTTAGCGGGAGGCTACGAGCAGTACTTC
cdr3_aa: CASSQGLAGGYEQYF

v_call: TRBV10-3
d_call: -
clone_size: -
j_call: TRBJ1-3
cdr3_nt: TGTGCCATCAGTGAACTACAGGCGATCTCTGGAAACACCATATATTTT
cdr3_aa: CAISELQAISGNTIYF

v_call: TRBV6-6
d_call: -
clone_size: -
j_call: TRBJ2-7
cdr3_nt: TGTGCCAGCAGTTACTCGAGGGGGATCTACGAGCAGTACTTC
cdr3_aa: CASSYSRGIYEQYF

v_call: TRBV19
d_call: TRBD1
clone_size: -
j_call: TRBJ2-7
cdr3_nt: TGTGCCAGTAGTATTCCGGGACAGGTCTACGAGCAGTACTTC
cdr3_aa: CASSIPGQVYEQYF

v_call: TRBV9
d_call: -
clone_size: few
j_call: TRBJ1-2
cdr3_nt: TGTGCCAGCAGCTCCTCAGGGTATGGCTACACCTTC
cdr3_aa: CASSSSGYGYTF

v_call: TRBV9
d_call: TRBD2
clone_size: -
j_call: TRBJ2-1
cdr3_nt: TGTGCCACCGAACTAGCGGGAGGTTGCAATGAGCAGTTCTTC
cdr3_aa: CATELAGGCNEQFF

v_call: TRBV4-2
d_call: -
clone_size: -
j_call: TRBJ1-1
cdr3_nt: TGTGCCAGCAGCCACCACGTCCGGGGGTACACTGAAGCTTTCTTT
cdr3_aa: CASSHHVRGYTEAFF

v_call: TRBV7-2
d_call: TRBD2
clone_size: -
j_call: TRBJ2-7
cdr3_nt: TGTGCCAGCAGCCCGGGACTAGTTTCCTACGAGCAGTACTTC
cdr3_aa: CASSPGLVSYEQYF

v_call: TRBV2
d_call: -
clone_size: -
j_call: TRBJ2-5
cdr3_nt: TGTGCCAGCAGGGGGGACATCGGGCAGTACTTC
cdr3_aa: CASRGDIGQYF

v_call: TRBV30
d_call: TRBD2
clone_size: -
j_call: TRBJ2-5
cdr3_nt: TGTGCCTGGAGCGTTCTCGGGCAGCACAGCGGGAGGGCCGGGTTGGAGACCCAGTACTTC
cdr3_aa: CAWSVLGQHSGRAGLETQYF

v_call: TRBV4-1
d_call: -
clone_size: -
j_call: TRBJ2-1
cdr3_nt: TGCGCCAGCAGCCAAGCACCGCTTAGCGCGAGGGACTACAATGAGCAGTTCTTC
cdr3_aa: CASSQAPLSARDYNEQFF

v_call: TRBV6-1
d_call: -
clone_size: few
j_call: TRBJ2-1
cdr3_nt: TGTGCCAGCAGTGGGAGGACAGCCTTCACCTACAATGAGCAGTTCTTC
cdr3_aa: CASSGRTAFTYNEQFF

v_call: TRBV7-9
d_call: -
clone_size: -
j_call: TRBJ1-4
cdr3_nt: TGTGCCAGCAGCTACAGGGAGAGCGGTGAAAAACTGTTTTTT
cdr3_aa: CASSYRESGEKLFF

v_call: TRBV28
d_call: TRBD1
clone_size: -
j_call: TRBJ1-2
cdr3_nt: TGTGCCAGCAGTTTGAGACAGGGAGTCTATGGCTACACCTTC
cdr3_aa: CASSLRQGVYGYTF

v_call: TRBV25-1
d_call: -
clone_size: few
j_call: TRBJ2-1
cdr3_nt: TGTGCCAGCAGTCGACAGGTTAAGCAGTTCTTC
cdr3_aa: CASSRQVKQFF

v_call: TRBV2
d_call: TRBD2
clone_size: -
j_call: TRBJ2-1
cdr3_nt: TGTGCCAGCGAGAGACTAGCAACTGAGCAGTTCTTC
cdr3_aa: CASERLATEQFF

v_call: TRBV9
d_call: TRBD2
clone_size: few
j_call: TRBJ2-3
cdr3_nt: TGTGCCAGCAGCAACAGCGGGAGGGCCGGAGATACGCAGTATTTT
cdr3_aa: CASSNSGRAGDTQYF

v_call: TRBV5-1
d_call: TRBD1
clone_size: few
j_call: TRBJ2-7
cdr3_nt: TGCGCCAGCAGCTTGGATCGACAGGGCTCCTACGAGCAGTACTTC
cdr3_aa: CASSLDRQGSYEQYF